This T cell receptor (beta chain) was sequenced for a study of OX40 agonist ivuxolimab in advanced cancers. Study outcomes and limitations: Normalized expansion of T-cell clones was also low for some nonresponders. At 0.1 to 3.0 mg/kg, CD4+ and CD8+ blood T cells expanded clonally by week 6. CD4+ T cells averaged fewer expanded clones than CD8+ T cells.

As for this clone: Its matching antigen is unknown.

Here immunoSEQ multiplex PCR was the method, and the copy in TCRdb shows in-frame clones only, minus some. The table records fewer than 12,000 clones, roughly 78% of them present only once. The starting material was CD4+ or CD8+ T cells sorted from blood, obtained in a trial of the OX40 agonist ivuxolimab. This clonotype originated in an adult with an advanced solid tumor such as melanoma, head and neck, liver or kidney cancer.

The CDR3 DNA is TGTGCCAGCAGTTGGGGGACTCCACGTGATGGCTACACCTTC. Residues: CASSWGTPRDGYTF. The rearrangement links TRBV6-6 to TRBJ1-2; possible D gene TRBD1, 5 bases. The CDR3 extends over 14 amino acids. The ends were cut back, 4 bases at V and 6 bases at J, with 15 bases in the middle. Germline V gene data show CDR1 as MNHNY and CDR2 as SVGAGI (reference sequence).